What follows describes a single T cell receptor (beta chain). Its antigen is unidentified. A sample-barcoded 5' primer and a J-beta primer mix were used in a second PCR of roughly 7 to 11 cycles. The template-switch adaptor was a 5' adaptor with 12 random nucleotides. It tagged each cDNA molecule. One entry per CDR3 protein results from TCRdb running MiXCR on the 5' RACE reads. The sample contains about 400,000 distinct CDR3 sequences, 52% of which appear only once. The sample is drawn from a study of blood T cells in healthy people across ages. Researchers report isolating at least 7 million PBMCs per sample. With V trimmed by 4 bases and J by 7 bases, 3 bases remained unmatched. Germline V CDR1 and CDR2: MNHEY, SVGEGT. The length of the CDR3 is 12 residues. Study results and caveats: Possibly, changes in expanded clonotypes were confounded because donor CMV status was unknown. Roughly linear age-related decline in beta diversity appeared, significant by age approximately 43.

This rearrangement joins TRBV6-2 or TRBV6-3 to TRBJ2-5; 7 bases align to TRBD1. The clonotype originates from a man aged 55 to 69 in good health. Specimen: blood. The CDR3 spells CASSWAGGTQYF. The CDR3 region has the DNA TGTGCCAGCAGTTGGGCAGGGGGGACCCAGTACTTC.